Detailed here is one TCR beta chain. This sample is part of a study of T-cell reconstitution after alpha-beta-depleted transplantation in children. The CDR3 length is 13 residues. V dropped 1 base and J dropped 5 bases, with 9 bases sitting between them. Germline V CDR1 and CDR2: DFQATT, SNEGSKA (reference sequence). The authors prepared the TCRbeta library with unique molecular identifiers. TCRdb re-derived calls from the PCR reads in MiXCR, one entry per CDR3 protein. The table includes approximately 520,000 distinct CDR3 sequences, less than 35% detected once. The TCR originated in a human donor who donated a stem cell graft to a child with aplastic anemia. Here the sequenced sample was PBMCs from the stem cell graft donor, taken from the stem cell graft. The chain links TRBV20-1 to TRBJ2-1, with D possibly matching TRBD2 (6 bases). CDR3 nucleotides: TGCAGTGCTAGAGCACTAGCTGACAATGAGCAGTTCTTC. Translation: CSARALADNEQFF.